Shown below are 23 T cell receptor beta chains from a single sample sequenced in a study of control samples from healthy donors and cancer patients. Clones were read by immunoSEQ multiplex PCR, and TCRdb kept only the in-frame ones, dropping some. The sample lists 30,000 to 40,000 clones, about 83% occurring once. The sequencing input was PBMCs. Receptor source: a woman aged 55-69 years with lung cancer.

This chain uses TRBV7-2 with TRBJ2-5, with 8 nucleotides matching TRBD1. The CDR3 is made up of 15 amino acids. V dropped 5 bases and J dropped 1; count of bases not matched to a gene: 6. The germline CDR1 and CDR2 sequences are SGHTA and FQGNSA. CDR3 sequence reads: CASSIQGARQETQYF. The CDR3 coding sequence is TGTGCCAGCAGCATCCAGGGGGCCCGCCAAGAGACCCAGTACTTC.

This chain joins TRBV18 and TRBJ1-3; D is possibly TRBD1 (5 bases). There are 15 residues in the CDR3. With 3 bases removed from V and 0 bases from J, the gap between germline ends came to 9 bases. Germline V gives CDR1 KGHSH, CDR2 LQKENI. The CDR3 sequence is CASSPSQGSGNTIYF. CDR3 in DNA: TGTGCCAGCTCACCGTCCCAGGGCTCTGGAAACACCATATATTTT.

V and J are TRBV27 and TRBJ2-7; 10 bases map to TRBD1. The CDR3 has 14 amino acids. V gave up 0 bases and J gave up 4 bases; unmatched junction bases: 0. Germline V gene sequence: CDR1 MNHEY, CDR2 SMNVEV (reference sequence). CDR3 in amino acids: CASSLSDRGYEQYF. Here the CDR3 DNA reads TGTGCCAGCAGTTTATCGGACAGGGGGTACGAGCAGTACTTC.

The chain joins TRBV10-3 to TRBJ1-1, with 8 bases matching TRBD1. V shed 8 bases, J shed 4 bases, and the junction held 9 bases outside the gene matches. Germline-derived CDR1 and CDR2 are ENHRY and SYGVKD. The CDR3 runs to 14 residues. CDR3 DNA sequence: TGTGCCATCGGCGGACAGGGAAGAGCCACTGAAGCTTTCTTT. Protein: CAIGGQGRATEAFF.

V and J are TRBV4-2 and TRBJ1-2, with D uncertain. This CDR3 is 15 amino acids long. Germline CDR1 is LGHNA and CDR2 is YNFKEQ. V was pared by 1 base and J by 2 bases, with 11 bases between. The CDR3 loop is CASSQGGAENYGYTF. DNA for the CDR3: TGTGCCAGCAGCCAAGGAGGTGCAGAAAACTATGGCTACACCTTC.

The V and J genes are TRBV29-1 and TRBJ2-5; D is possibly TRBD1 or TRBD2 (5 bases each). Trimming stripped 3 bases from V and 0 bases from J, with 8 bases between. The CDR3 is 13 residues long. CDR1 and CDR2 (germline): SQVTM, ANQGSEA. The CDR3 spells CSVEGTYQETQYF. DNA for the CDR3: TGCAGCGTTGAGGGGACGTACCAAGAGACCCAGTACTTC.

CDR3 DNA sequence: TGCAGCGCTGGCGGATGCGGACAGGTACGTCTGAATCAGCCCCAGCATTTT. Its protein is CSAGGCGQVRLNQPQHF. The rearrangement joins TRBV29-1 to TRBJ1-5; 7 positions match TRBD1. Germline V gene sequence: CDR1 SQVTM, CDR2 ANQGSEA. This CDR3 has 17 residues. The V and J ends lost 7 bases and 4 bases, in that order; junction bases with no gene match: 19.

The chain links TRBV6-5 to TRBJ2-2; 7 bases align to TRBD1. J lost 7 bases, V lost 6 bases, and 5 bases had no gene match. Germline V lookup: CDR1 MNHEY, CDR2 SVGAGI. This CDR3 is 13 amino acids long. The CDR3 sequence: CASSDRVGGELFF. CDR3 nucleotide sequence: TGTGCCAGCAGCGACAGGGTTGGCGGGGAGCTGTTTTTT.

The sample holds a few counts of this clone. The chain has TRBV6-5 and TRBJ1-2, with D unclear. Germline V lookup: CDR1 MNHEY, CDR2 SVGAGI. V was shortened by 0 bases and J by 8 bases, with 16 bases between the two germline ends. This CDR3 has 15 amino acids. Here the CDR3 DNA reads TGTGCCAGCAGTTACTCAGACGGCGGCGGCGGCGGCTACACCTTC. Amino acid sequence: CASSYSDGGGGGYTF.

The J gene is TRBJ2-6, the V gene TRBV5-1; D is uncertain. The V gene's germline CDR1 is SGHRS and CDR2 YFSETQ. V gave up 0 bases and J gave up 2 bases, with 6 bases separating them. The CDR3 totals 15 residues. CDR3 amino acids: CASSLAVAGANVLTF. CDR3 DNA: TGCGCCAGCAGCTTGGCAGTGGCTGGGGCCAACGTCCTGACTTTC.

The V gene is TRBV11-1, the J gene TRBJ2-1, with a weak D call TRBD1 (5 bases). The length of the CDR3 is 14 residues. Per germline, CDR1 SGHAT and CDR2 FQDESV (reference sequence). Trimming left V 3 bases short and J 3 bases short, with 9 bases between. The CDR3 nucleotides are TGTGCCAGCAGCTTCGGGCAGGGCTACAATGAGCAGTTCTTC. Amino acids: CASSFGQGYNEQFF.

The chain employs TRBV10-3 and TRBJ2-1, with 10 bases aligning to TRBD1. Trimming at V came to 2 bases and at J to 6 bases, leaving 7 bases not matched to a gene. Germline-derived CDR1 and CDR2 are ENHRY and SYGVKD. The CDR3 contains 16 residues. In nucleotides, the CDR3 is TGTGCCATCAGTGAGGGAGGACAGGGGGGAGTCAATGAGCAGTTCTTC. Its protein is CAISEGGQGGVNEQFF.

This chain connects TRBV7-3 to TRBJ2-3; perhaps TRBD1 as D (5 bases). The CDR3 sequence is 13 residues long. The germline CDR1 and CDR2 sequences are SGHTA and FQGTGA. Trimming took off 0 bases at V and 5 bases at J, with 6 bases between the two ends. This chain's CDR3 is CASSLTGEDTQYF. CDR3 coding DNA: TGTGCCAGCAGCTTAACAGGGGAAGATACGCAGTATTTT.

The CDR3 is CASSMDTGAAYEQYF. CDR3 nucleotides: TGTGCCAGCAGCATGGATACAGGGGCCGCCTACGAGCAGTACTTC. V is TRBV5-4 and J is TRBJ2-7; 7 positions match TRBD1. J lost 2 bases, V lost 4 bases, and 9 bases had no gene match. The germline CDR1 and CDR2 sequences are SGHNT and YYREEE (reference sequence). The CDR3 runs 15 residues.

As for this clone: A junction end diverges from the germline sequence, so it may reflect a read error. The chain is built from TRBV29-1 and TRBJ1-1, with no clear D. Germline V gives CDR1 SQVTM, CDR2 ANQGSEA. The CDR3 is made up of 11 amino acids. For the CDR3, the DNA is TGCAGGGTTGTGGTAAACACTGAAGCTTTCTTT. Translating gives CRVVVNTEAFF.

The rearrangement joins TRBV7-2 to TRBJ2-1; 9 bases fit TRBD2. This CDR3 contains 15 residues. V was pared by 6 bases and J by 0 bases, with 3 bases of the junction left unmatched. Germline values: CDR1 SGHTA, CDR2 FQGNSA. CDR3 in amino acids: CASSISGSSYNEQFF. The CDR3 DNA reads TGTGCCAGCAGTATTAGCGGGAGCTCCTACAATGAGCAGTTCTTC.

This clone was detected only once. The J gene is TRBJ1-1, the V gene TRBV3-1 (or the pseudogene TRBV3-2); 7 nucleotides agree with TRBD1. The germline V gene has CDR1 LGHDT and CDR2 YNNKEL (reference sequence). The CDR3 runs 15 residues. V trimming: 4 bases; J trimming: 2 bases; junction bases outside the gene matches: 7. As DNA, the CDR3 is TGTGCCAGCAGCCCCGACAGGGAAGCAAACACTGAAGCTTTCTTT. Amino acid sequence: CASSPDREANTEAFF.

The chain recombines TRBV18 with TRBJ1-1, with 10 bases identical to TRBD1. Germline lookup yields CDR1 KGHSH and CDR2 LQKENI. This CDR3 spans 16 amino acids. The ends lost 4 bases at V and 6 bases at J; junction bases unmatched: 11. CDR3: CASSLNSGTGVAEAFF. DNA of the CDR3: TGTGCCAGCTCACTAAATTCCGGGACAGGGGTCGCTGAAGCTTTCTTT. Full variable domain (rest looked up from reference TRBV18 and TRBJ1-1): NAGVMQNPRHLVRRRGQEARLRCSPMKGHSHVYWYRQLPEEGLKFMVYLQKENIIDESGMPKERFSAEFPKEGPSILRIQQVVRGDSAAYFCASSLNSGTGVAEAFFGQGTRLTVV.

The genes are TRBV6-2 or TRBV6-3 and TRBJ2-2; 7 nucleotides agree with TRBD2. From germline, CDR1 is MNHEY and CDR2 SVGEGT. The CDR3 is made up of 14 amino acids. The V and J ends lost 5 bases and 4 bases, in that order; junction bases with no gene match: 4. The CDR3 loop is CASSRAGSTGELFF. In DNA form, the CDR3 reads TGTGCCAGCAGTCGAGCGGGGAGCACCGGGGAGCTGTTTTTT.

CDR3 loop: CASRDWWQGNDEQFF. As DNA, the CDR3 is TGTGCCAGCAGGGACTGGTGGCAGGGGAATGATGAGCAGTTCTTC. The rearrangement links TRBV6-5 to TRBJ2-1; D may be TRBD1 (6 bases). V dropped 6 bases and J dropped 8 bases, with 20 bases sitting between them. This CDR3 contains 15 residues. Germline V gene lookup returns CDR1 MNHEY and CDR2 SVGAGI.

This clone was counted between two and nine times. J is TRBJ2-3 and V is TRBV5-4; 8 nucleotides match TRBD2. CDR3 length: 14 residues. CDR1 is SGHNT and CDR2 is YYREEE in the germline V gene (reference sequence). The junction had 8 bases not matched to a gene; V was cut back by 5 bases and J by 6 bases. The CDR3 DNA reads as TGTGCCAGCAGTCTCCCGGGAGGGGAGGATACGCAGTATTTT. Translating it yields CASSLPGGEDTQYF.

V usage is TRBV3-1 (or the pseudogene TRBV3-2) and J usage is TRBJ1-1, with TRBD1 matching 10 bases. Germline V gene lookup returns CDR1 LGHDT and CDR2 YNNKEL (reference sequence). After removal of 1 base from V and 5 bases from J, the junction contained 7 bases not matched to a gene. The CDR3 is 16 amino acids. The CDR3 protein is CASSQGGGQGLTEAFF. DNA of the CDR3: TGTGCCAGCAGCCAAGGAGGGGGACAGGGGCTGACTGAAGCTTTCTTT.

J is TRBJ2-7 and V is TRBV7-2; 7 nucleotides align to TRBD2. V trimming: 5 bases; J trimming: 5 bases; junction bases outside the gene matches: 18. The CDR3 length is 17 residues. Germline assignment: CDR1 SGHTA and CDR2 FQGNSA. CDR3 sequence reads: CASSQPLLAGREDEQYF. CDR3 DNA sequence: TGTGCCAGCAGCCAACCTCTACTGGCAGGGAGGGAAGACGAGCAGTACTTC. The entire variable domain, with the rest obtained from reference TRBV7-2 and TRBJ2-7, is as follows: GAGVSQSPSNKVTEKGKDVELRCDPISGHTALYWYRQSLGQGLEFLIYFQGNSAPDKSGLPSDRFSAERTGGSVSTLTIQRTQQEDSAVYLCASSQPLLAGREDEQYFGPGTRLTVT.